Sequencing of this T cell receptor (beta chain) was carried out in a study of blood T cell repertoires in COVID-19. Study at large: In each case, the material was cDNA or gDNA derived from T cells, B-cell-depleted T cells, or PBMCs.

As originally analysed: Amplification of reference gene primers was used by the study to estimate nucleated cell counts. Generated by immunoSEQ multiplex PCR, the TCRdb table keeps only in-frame clones and is missing some. The V and J calls and clone size were taken over from that table, and D and trimming were inferred from the DNA. The sample holds about 20,000 clones, 60% to 85% seen once. The V gene's germline CDR1 is LGHNA and CDR2 YSLEER. The trim removed 3 bases at V and 6 bases at J, leaving 13 bases unmatched. The CDR3 loop spans 17 amino acids. The TCR comes from a man at least 80 years old with acute or convalescent COVID-19. The material sequenced was peripheral blood. The genes are TRBV4-3 and TRBJ1-5; 8 bases are a match to TRBD1. This CDR3 is CASSHDYGQGGSQPQHF. The CDR3 DNA is TGCGCCAGCAGCCATGACTACGGACAGGGAGGCAGTCAGCCCCAGCATTTT.